Shown below are 2 T cell receptor beta chains from a single sample sequenced in a study of blood T cells in healthy people across ages. Combining a sample-barcoded 5' primer with a J-beta primer mix, a second PCR ran for roughly 6 to 12 cycles. TCRdb independently ran MiXCR on the 5' RACE reads; one entry per CDR3 protein. The sample has 1.8 million or so distinct CDR3 sequences; 39% are singletons. The sequenced material came from blood. These receptors all come from a human donor in good health.

This clonotype was counted between two and nine times. The rearrangement links TRBV7-9 to TRBJ2-2, with a tentative D call TRBD2 (5 bases). CDR1 and CDR2 from the germline V gene are SEHNR and FQNEAQ (reference sequence). This CDR3 is built from 14 residues. V lost 0 bases, J lost 6 bases, and 8 bases lay in between. CDR3: CASSLALDSGELFF. CDR3 sequence (DNA): TGTGCCAGCAGCTTAGCCTTGGACTCCGGGGAGCTGTTTTTT.

This clonotype was picked up one time. The V call is TRBV24-1, the J call TRBJ2-1, with 14 bases lining up with TRBD2. This CDR3 spans 15 amino acids. In germline, CDR1 is KGHDR, CDR2 SFDVKD. Trimming removed 12 bases from V and 9 bases from J; junction bases left unmatched: 12. CDR3 nucleotides: TGTGCCCTTCGACTAGCGGGAGGGATACTCGGTGAGCAGTTCTTC. Translated: CALRLAGGILGEQFF.